These 27 T cell receptor beta chains originate from one sample sequenced in a study of monozygotic twins with inflammatory bowel disease. TCRdb reanalyzed the 5' RACE reads and collapses them to one entry per CDR3 protein, without DNA. Recorded for this sample: 88,000 or so distinct CDR3 sequences. Source material: blood. The receptors stem from a human donor with ulcerative colitis or Crohn's disease, or a healthy co-twin of an affected twin (not recorded which).

The J gene is TRBJ1-5, the V gene TRBV20-1; the TCRdb call, TRBD1, lacks DNA for checking. Germline V gene sequence: CDR1 DFQATT, CDR2 SNEGSKA (reference sequence). This CDR3 comprises 16 residues. CDR3 sequence: CSARLGQPNSNQPQHF.

The chain links TRBV7-3 to TRBJ2-1; TCRdb returns TRBD1, unconfirmable since there is no DNA. Looked up from germline, CDR1 is SGHTA and CDR2 is FQGTGA. The length of the CDR3 is 15 residues. CDR3 protein: CASSSSGTPWDEQFF.

The chain joins TRBV7-2 to TRBJ2-5; TCRdb calls TRBD1, which cannot be checked without DNA. This CDR3 is 15 amino acids long. CDR1 and CDR2 from the germline V gene are SGHTA and FQGNSA. CDR3 amino acids: CASSKQVQSFETQYF.

The chain combines TRBV7-9 with TRBJ1-2. The CDR3 is 13 amino acids. Germline V gene data show CDR1 as SEHNR and CDR2 as FQNEAQ (reference sequence). This chain's CDR3 is CASSLQTNYGYTF.

The chain carries TRBV7-9 and TRBJ2-5; TCRdb's D call of TRBD1 is untestable without DNA. The CDR3 contains 15 residues. CDR1 and CDR2 (germline): SEHNR, FQNEAQ (reference sequence). CDR3 sequence: CASSSRDRGQETQYF.

The rearrangement uses TRBV29-1 and TRBJ1-1. Germline assignment: CDR1 SQVTM and CDR2 ANQGSEA. This CDR3 has 12 residues. The CDR3 region is CSVVLPRTEAFF.

V and J are TRBV7-2 and TRBJ1-5; as DNA is missing, the TRBD1 call by TCRdb cannot be tested. The CDR3 extends over 17 amino acids. CDR1 is SGHTA and CDR2 is FQGNSA in the germline V gene. The CDR3 region is CASSVTGTGGAGQPQHF.

The chain links TRBV10-3 to TRBJ2-7; TCRdb calls TRBD1, which cannot be checked without DNA. The CDR3 extends over 14 amino acids. Germline V gene lookup returns CDR1 ENHRY and CDR2 SYGVKD. CDR3 loop: CAISDPGQGYEQYF.

J is TRBJ2-7 and V is TRBV5-1; the D call from TCRdb, TRBD1, cannot be confirmed without DNA. The CDR3 sequence is 13 residues long. Germline-derived CDR1 and CDR2 are SGHRS and YFSETQ. The CDR3 reads CASSPQGIDEQYF.

This rearrangement joins TRBV5-4 to TRBJ2-3; TCRdb selects TRBD1, and the lack of DNA leaves this call unchecked. CDR1 is SGHNT and CDR2 is YYREEE in the germline V gene (reference sequence). The CDR3 spans 15 residues. This chain's CDR3 is CASSLVGGWSDTQYF.

This chain joins TRBV12-3 or TRBV12-4 and TRBJ1-1. The CDR3 runs to 13 residues. This CDR3 is CASSSKGNTEAFF.

The chain carries TRBV20-1 and TRBJ2-5; TCRdb returns TRBD1, unconfirmable since there is no DNA. The germline V gene encodes CDR1 DFQATT and CDR2 SNEGSKA (reference sequence). The CDR3 totals 13 residues. CDR3 in amino acids: CSIRAGTAQTQYF.

CDR3 in amino acids: CASSLLGIGTSPLHF. This sequence joins TRBV4-1 and TRBJ1-6; TCRdb's D call of TRBD1 is untestable without DNA. The CDR3 runs to 15 residues. CDR1 is MGHRA, CDR2 YSYEKL, per germline.

This chain links TRBV5-1 with TRBJ1-1; TCRdb's assignment of TRBD1 cannot be checked, as there is no DNA. Looked up from germline, CDR1 is SGHRS and CDR2 is YFSETQ. The CDR3 length is 14 residues. Here the CDR3 reads CASSGTVPNTEAFF.

The V and J genes are TRBV4-1 and TRBJ2-5; without DNA, the TCRdb call of TRBD1 cannot be checked. CDR3 size: 16 residues. The germline CDR1 and CDR2 sequences are MGHRA and YSYEKL. The CDR3: CASSQGERGAMETQYF.

The chain couples TRBV20-1 to TRBJ2-2; with no DNA, the TCRdb D assignment of TRBD2 cannot be verified. Germline CDR1 DFQATT, CDR2 SNEGSKA (reference sequence). The CDR3 loop spans 15 amino acids. CDR3 residues: CSASWGGRNTGELFF.

The rearrangement joins TRBV6-1 to TRBJ1-1. Germline V CDR1 and CDR2: MNHNS, SASEGT. The CDR3 is 12 amino acids. CDR3 amino acids: CASSEGGTEAFF.

The chain combines TRBV29-1 with TRBJ1-2; TCRdb's D call, TRBD1, is unchecked because there is no DNA. Germline lookup yields CDR1 SQVTM and CDR2 ANQGSEA. This CDR3 region has 12 residues. The CDR3 loop reads CSVETAGDGYTF.

The chain is built from TRBV7-9 and TRBJ1-1. The germline gives CDR1 SEHNR, CDR2 FQNEAQ (reference sequence). The CDR3 consists of 13 residues. The CDR3 region is CASSLSRATEAFF. The full variable domain, in which reference TRBV7-9 and TRBJ1-1 provide the parts outside the CDR3, is DTGVSQNPRHKITKRGQNVTFRCDPISEHNRLYWYRQTLGQGPEFLTYFQNEAQLEKSRLLSDRFSAERPKGSFSTLEIQRTEQGDSAMYLCASSLSRATEAFFGQGTRLTVV.

The CDR3 spells CASSLVLAVNSHLKGEQYF. V and J are TRBV5-1 and TRBJ2-7; the TRBD2 assignment by TCRdb is unverifiable without DNA. The germline V gene has CDR1 SGHRS and CDR2 YFSETQ. This CDR3 has 19 amino acids.

The chain uses TRBV5-6 and TRBJ2-1; TCRdb names TRBD1, which stays unverified in the absence of DNA. This CDR3 has 15 amino acids. Germline V lookup: CDR1 SGHDT, CDR2 YYEEEE. CDR3 in amino acids: CASSFGTAGYNEQFF.

The rearrangement links TRBV18 to TRBJ2-2; TCRdb gives TRBD2 as the D gene, but with no DNA this cannot be confirmed. The CDR3 is 13 amino acids. Germline CDR1 is KGHSH and CDR2 is LQKENI. CDR3 sequence: CASRKGTAGELFF.

The chain employs TRBV11-2 and TRBJ1-6. In germline, CDR1 is SGHAT, CDR2 FQNNGV. The CDR3 runs 14 residues. The CDR3 reads CASSLTVGNSPLHF.

The genes are TRBV11-3 and TRBJ1-1; TCRdb gives TRBD1 as the D gene, but with no DNA this cannot be confirmed. In germline, CDR1 is SGHNT, CDR2 YENEEA. There are 13 residues in the CDR3. The chain's CDR3 is CASSSQGGTEAFF.

The genes are TRBV10-3 and TRBJ1-3; TCRdb indicates TRBD1, and absent DNA this call remains unverified. CDR1 and CDR2 (germline): ENHRY, SYGVKD. The CDR3 totals 12 residues. The CDR3 here is CATGGLGNTIYF.

The CDR3 sequence is CSAIRGGANNEQFF. The genes are TRBV20-1 and TRBJ2-1; lacking DNA, the TRBD2 call made by TCRdb goes unchecked. The CDR3 contains 14 residues. Germline loops: CDR1 DFQATT, CDR2 SNEGSKA (reference sequence).

CDR3 amino acids: CSVELLASRKTQYF. The rearrangement joins TRBV29-1 to TRBJ2-5; TCRdb picks TRBD2, but there is no DNA to check that call. The CDR3 has 14 residues. The V gene's germline CDR1 is SQVTM and CDR2 ANQGSEA.